These 4 T cell receptor beta chains originate from one sample sequenced in a study of regulatory and conventional T cells in breast cancer. TCRdb re-analysed the PCR reads in MiXCR, keeping a single row per CDR3 protein. There are approximately 9,700 distinct CDR3 sequences in the sample; about 35% occur only once, and roughly 6% lies in the top ten. Input material: conventional T cells from blood. Receptors originate from a male donor in good health.

This clonotype was counted a few times. CDR3 nucleotides: TGTGCCAGCAGCCCCCGGGGTGGGGAGACCCAGTACTTC. This sequence encodes CASSPRGGETQYF. The rearrangement uses TRBV7-2 and TRBJ2-5; perhaps TRBD2 as D (5 bases). Germline-derived CDR1 and CDR2 are SGHTA and FQGNSA. This CDR3 region has 13 residues. With 5 bases removed from V and 5 bases from J, the gap between germline ends came to 12 bases.

The chain has TRBV7-9 and TRBJ1-6; TRBD1 matches 7 bases. V trimming: 4 bases; J trimming: 16 bases; junction bases outside the gene matches: 13. CDR1 and CDR2 (germline): SEHNR, FQNEAQ (reference sequence). The CDR3 runs to 14 residues. The CDR3 DNA follows: TGTGCCAGCAGCTCCCACCCACAGGGGTCGGGACTCCACTTT. Encoded protein: CASSSHPQGSGLHF. The complete variable domain, with remaining parts taken from reference TRBV7-9 and TRBJ1-6, reads DTGVSQNPRHKITKRGQNVTFRCDPISEHNRLYWYRQTLGQGPEFLTYFQNEAQLEKSRLLSDRFSAERPKGSFSTLEIQRTEQGDSAMYLCASSSHPQGSGLHFGNGTRLTVT.

The chain carries TRBV5-1 and TRBJ1-2, with TRBD1 matching 7 bases. The CDR3 has 15 residues. The germline V gene has CDR1 SGHRS and CDR2 YFSETQ. The V gene end was trimmed by 4 bases and the J gene end by 3 bases; junction bases not matched to a gene: 9. CDR3 sequence (DNA): TGCGCCAGCAGCCCCTTCCCAGGGGGAGACTATGGCTACACCTTC. It is translated as CASSPFPGGDYGYTF. Filled out from reference TRBV5-1 and TRBJ1-2, the complete variable domain reads KAGVTQTPRYLIKTRGQQVTLSCSPISGHRSVSWYQQTPGQGLQFLFEYFSETQRNKGNFPGRFSGRQFSNSRSEMNVSTLELGDSALYLCASSPFPGGDYGYTFGSGTRLTVV.

This rearrangement joins TRBV10-3 to TRBJ1-6; D ambiguous. The germline V and J ends were trimmed by 4 bases and 10 bases, with 17 bases remaining between them. Germline CDR1 and CDR2: ENHRY and SYGVKD. CDR3 length: 15 residues. CDR3 nucleotide sequence: TGTGCCATCAGTGGGGAGTACGGTACCGGGTCACCCCTCCACTTT. It is translated as CAISGEYGTGSPLHF.